The clone carrying this T cell receptor (beta chain) was counted only a few times. Amplification of TCR beta CDR3 regions used RNA transcripts. RT-PCR with HTBI primers came first, then second-round multiplex PCR. TCRdb reanalysed the multiplex PCR reads using MiXCR and keeps one entry per CDR3 protein. The sample contains around 1.1 million distinct CDR3 sequences, 35% to 40% of which appear only once. Clinical symptoms, serum thyroxine, TRAb, thyroid ultrasound and orbital computed tomography determined diagnosis. The length of the CDR3 is 16 residues. Germline V lookup: CDR1 SEHNR, CDR2 FQNEAQ (reference sequence). Trimming left V 6 bases short and J 5 bases short, with 23 bases between. The sample belongs to a study of Graves' ophthalmopathy and Graves' hyperthyroidism. Study background: Stable hyperthyroidism denotes an absence of ophthalmopathy throughout 18 months of follow-up.

The sequenced material came from peripheral blood or thyroid tissue (not recorded which). This receptor was taken from an adult man with Graves' hyperthyroidism. This chain joins TRBV7-9 and TRBJ2-7; TRBD1 might be the D (5 bases). The CDR3 loop reads CASSPRGQGRVHEQYF. CDR3 DNA sequence: TGTGCCAGCAGTCCCCGCGGCCAGGGCCGGGTTCACGAGCAGTACTTC.